This T cell receptor beta chain originates from a study of neurological immune-mediated disorders. This CDR3 comprises 13 residues. From germline, CDR1 is MNHEY and CDR2 SVGEGT. The ends were cut back, 7 bases at V and 2 bases at J, with 11 bases in the middle. In this sample, this clonotype turned up many times. A single record per CDR3 protein comes from TCRdb applying MiXCR to the 5' RACE reads. The sample lists 77,000 or so distinct CDR3 sequences; about 9.5% were seen once. This chain connects TRBV6-2 or TRBV6-3 to TRBJ2-5; no firm D call. What was sequenced was PBMCs. This receptor was obtained from a man aged 45-65 years in good health. The DNA for the CDR3 is TGTGCCAGCACGGTCCAGATACAAGAGACCCAGTACTTC. This translates into CASTVQIQETQYF.